Presented here are 10 T cell receptor beta chains from one specimen sequenced in a study of identical twins (dated by TCRdb to 2015 to 2016). The library came from 5' RACE. The sequencer listed for this sample is Illumina HiSeq 2000. The public reads were quality trimmed at Q25 with fastp and then assembled into clones with MiXCR by TCRdb, keeping productive beta chains. Each entry is one CDR3 protein sequence, shown with its most common DNA and genes. The sample data list nearly 250,000 distinct CDR3 sequences, and roughly 7% of these were observed just once. Roughly 3.4% of the sample is held by the ten biggest clonotypes. This sample also belongs to another study, concerning yellow fever vaccine responses in identical twins.

Sample: memory (CD45RO+) T cells sorted from blood. The cell subset or site label for this specimen denotes: CD45RO+ enriched T cells. The origin of the receptors is a woman between 18 and 30 years old in good health.

Only a few counts were recorded for this clonotype. The V and J genes are TRBV5-1 and TRBJ2-1, with a tentative D call TRBD1 (6 bases). Germline assignment: CDR1 SGHRS and CDR2 YFSETQ. The CDR3 sequence is 15 residues long. V lost 4 bases, J lost 0 bases, and 11 bases lay in between. Written as DNA, the CDR3 is TGCGCCAGCAGCCCCACGGACAGCTCCTACAATGAGCAGTTCTTC. Its protein product is CASSPTDSSYNEQFF.

The gene calls are TRBV7-6 and TRBJ2-5, with D possibly being TRBD1 (7 bases). Germline V gives CDR1 SGHVS, CDR2 FNYEAQ. CDR3 length: 16 residues. The ends were cut back, 6 bases at V and 5 bases at J, with 22 bases in the middle. CDR3 protein: CASSSTLTPGGETQYF. The CDR3 region has the DNA TGTGCCAGCAGTTCAACTCTCACACCAGGGGGGGAGACCCAGTACTTC.

This clonotype has at least ten counts. V gene TRBV5-1 combines with J gene TRBJ1-3, with 7 positions matching TRBD1. V trimming: 3 bases; J trimming: 4 bases; junction bases outside the gene matches: 7. The CDR3 runs to 15 residues. Per germline, CDR1 SGHRS and CDR2 YFSETQ. The CDR3 here is CASSSGQFDGNTIYF. CDR3 sequence (DNA): TGCGCCAGCAGCTCGGGACAGTTCGACGGAAACACCATATATTTT. Supplemented by reference TRBV5-1 and TRBJ1-3, the full variable domain reads KAGVTQTPRYLIKTRGQQVTLSCSPISGHRSVSWYQQTPGQGLQFLFEYFSETQRNKGNFPGRFSGRQFSNSRSEMNVSTLELGDSALYLCASSSGQFDGNTIYFGEGSWLTVV.

This clonotype was picked up a small number of times. The chain has TRBV11-2 and TRBJ1-1; D gene ambiguous. V lost 5 bases and J lost 1, with 17 bases in between. Germline V gene sequence: CDR1 SGHAT, CDR2 FQNNGV. The CDR3 spans 16 residues. The CDR3 is CASSDKLVRWNTEAFF. CDR3 DNA sequence: TGTGCCAGCAGCGACAAACTAGTGAGGTGGAACACTGAAGCTTTCTTT.

In its sample, this clonotype was seen many times. The CDR3 loop is CASSQTGALDTQYF. The CDR3, as DNA: TGTGCCAGCAGTCAGACCGGGGCGTTGGATACGCAGTATTTT. The chain combines TRBV12-3 or TRBV12-4 with TRBJ2-3, with D perhaps assigned TRBD1 or TRBD2 (5 bases each). V shed 5 bases and J shed 6 bases, with 15 bases lying between them. The CDR3 is 14 amino acids.

This clonotype was observed a handful of times. This chain connects TRBV6-1 to TRBJ1-1; D gene ambiguous. The V and J ends lost 5 bases and 2 bases respectively, with 9 bases between them. The CDR3 has 13 residues. CDR1 is MNHNS and CDR2 is SASEGT in the germline V gene. The CDR3: CASSRSANTEAFF. The CDR3 bases are TGTGCCAGCAGTCGGTCCGCCAACACTGAAGCTTTCTTT.

In this sample, this clonotype turned up many times. The chain uses TRBV12-3 or TRBV12-4 and TRBJ2-2; no definite D call. This CDR3 region has 14 residues. With 3 bases removed from V and 5 bases from J, the gap between germline ends came to 10 bases. CDR3 in DNA: TGTGCCAGCAGTTTCCTTAGGGCGACCGGGGAGCTGTTTTTT. It codes for CASSFLRATGELFF.

This clonotype has a handful of counts. The chain recombines TRBV10-3 with TRBJ2-5; D remains unclear. The CDR3 is made up of 14 amino acids. V was shortened by 0 bases and J by 3 bases, with 8 bases between the two germline ends. Germline-derived CDR1 and CDR2 are ENHRY and SYGVKD. This CDR3 reads CAISESISEETQYF. Written as DNA, the CDR3 is TGTGCCATCAGTGAGTCGATTTCCGAAGAGACCCAGTACTTC.

The chain is built from TRBV13 and TRBJ2-5, with 7 bases matching TRBD1. V shed 10 bases and J 2 bases; nucleotides not matched to a gene: 7. The CDR3 is made up of 13 amino acids. Germline CDR1 and CDR2: PRHDT and FYEKMQ (reference sequence). CDR3 bases: TGTGCCACCAATCGGGACAGACAAGAGACCCAGTACTTC. It translates to CATNRDRQETQYF.

This clonotype was counted many times. This chain uses TRBV14 with TRBJ2-4, with D maybe TRBD1 (6 bases). Trimming cost V 6 bases and J 7 bases, with 13 bases left between them. From germline, CDR1 is SGHDN and CDR2 FVKESK. CDR3 size: 13 residues. CDR3 nucleotides: TGTGCCAGCAGTTCCCTCCAGGGGAACATTCAGTACTTC. Its translation: CASSSLQGNIQYF.